Following are 23 T cell receptor beta chains from one sample sequenced in a study of blood T cell repertoires in COVID-19. Some clones are missing from TCRdb's copy, which holds only in-frame ones; the method was immunoSEQ multiplex PCR. Of hundreds of thousands of clones listed, around 90% are singletons. The sequencing sample was made of peripheral blood. The receptors derive from a woman aged 18 to 35 with acute or convalescent COVID-19.

CDR3 sequence reads: CASEESGALGSGSPLHF. Here the CDR3 DNA reads TGTGCCAGCGAAGAATCAGGGGCCCTTGGGTCGGGGTCACCCCTCCACTTT. The gene calls are TRBV19 and TRBJ1-6; TRBD1 might be the D (6 bases). The CDR3 length is 17 residues. V was pared by 9 bases and J by 10 bases, with 28 bases between. Germline values: CDR1 LNHDA, CDR2 SQIVND (reference sequence).

V gene TRBV19 combines with J gene TRBJ2-7; maybe TRBD1 (5 bases). Looked up from germline, CDR1 is LNHDA and CDR2 is SQIVND (reference sequence). The CDR3 sequence is 14 residues long. V was pared by 6 bases and J by 0 bases, with 12 bases between. CDR3 in amino acids: CASSQQVSSYEQYF. The CDR3 DNA reads TGTGCCAGTAGCCAACAGGTTAGCTCCTACGAGCAGTACTTC.

This clone was recorded a few times. This chain connects TRBV5-1 to TRBJ1-2; D possibly corresponds to TRBD1 (5 bases). The V gene's germline CDR1 is SGHRS and CDR2 YFSETQ. Trimming cost V 2 bases and J 4 bases, with 6 bases left between them. This CDR3 region has 12 residues. The CDR3 sequence: CASSFDSYGYTF. The CDR3 bases are TGCGCCAGCAGCTTTGACAGCTATGGCTACACCTTC.

V and J are TRBV6-5 and TRBJ1-5; 8 bases are a match to TRBD1. There are 15 residues in the CDR3. V shed 6 bases, J shed 1 base, and the junction held 5 bases outside the gene matches. In germline, CDR1 is MNHEY, CDR2 SVGAGI. In DNA, the CDR3 is TGTGCCAGCAGGCCCCGGACAGGGAGCAATCAGCCCCAGCATTTT. This encodes CASRPRTGSNQPQHF.

This clone was recorded once. This chain connects TRBV18 to TRBJ1-6; 7 bases fit TRBD1. The CDR3 length is 15 residues. After removal of 4 bases from V and 4 bases from J, the junction contained 4 bases not matched to a gene. Looked up from germline, CDR1 is KGHSH and CDR2 is LQKENI. Here the CDR3 reads CASSLTGQYNSPLHF. CDR3 nucleotide sequence: TGTGCCAGCTCACTAACGGGACAGTATAATTCACCCCTCCACTTT.

V usage is TRBV6-5 and J usage is TRBJ2-1; 9 bases are a match to TRBD1. The CDR3 loop spans 14 amino acids. Trimming cost V 7 bases and J 9 bases; bases outside gene matches: 10. Germline V gene sequence: CDR1 MNHEY, CDR2 SVGAGI. CDR3 region: CASKLQGARGEQFF. In nucleotides, the CDR3 is TGTGCCAGCAAGCTACAGGGGGCGCGTGGTGAGCAGTTCTTC.

The chain joins TRBV5-1 to TRBJ1-6; possible D gene TRBD1, 6 bases. The germline V gene encodes CDR1 SGHRS and CDR2 YFSETQ. The CDR3 consists of 14 residues. V was cut by 4 bases and J by 8 bases, with 13 bases left in between. Here the CDR3 DNA reads TGCGCCAGCAGCCATGGGGCAGGGGATTCACCCCTCCACTTT. Its translation is CASSHGAGDSPLHF.

The chain recombines TRBV19 with TRBJ1-1; D not certain. Germline CDR1 and CDR2: LNHDA and SQIVND (reference sequence). This CDR3 has 12 amino acids. V was trimmed by 7 bases and J by 5 bases, leaving 11 bases between them. The CDR3 loop reads CASTTVRTEAFF. The CDR3 DNA is TGTGCCAGTACTACGGTGAGGACTGAAGCTTTCTTT.

The V gene is TRBV4-1, the J gene TRBJ2-5; 10 nucleotides align to TRBD2. The V gene end was trimmed by 2 bases and the J gene end by 0 bases; junction bases not matched to a gene: 3. CDR1 and CDR2 (germline): MGHRA, YSYEKL. The CDR3 runs to 16 residues. The DNA for the CDR3 is TGCGCCAGCAGCCAATGGCTAGCGGGGGACCAAGAGACCCAGTACTTC. Encoded protein: CASSQWLAGDQETQYF.

Only one count was recorded for this clone. The chain is built from TRBV6-5 and TRBJ1-4, with D possibly TRBD1 on 6 matching bases. V lost 0 bases and J lost 7, with 15 bases in between. Germline V gene sequence: CDR1 MNHEY, CDR2 SVGAGI. The CDR3 length is 16 residues. CDR3 residues: CASSYSKGGIGEKLFF. CDR3 nucleotide sequence: TGTGCCAGCAGTTACTCGAAAGGGGGAATAGGTGAAAAACTGTTTTTT.

The rearrangement joins TRBV11-2 to TRBJ2-7; D is perhaps TRBD2 (7 bases). Germline assignment: CDR1 SGHAT and CDR2 FQNNGV. This CDR3 is 13 amino acids long. The ends were cut back, 3 bases at V and 6 bases at J, with 12 bases in the middle. This CDR3 reads CASSFAGATEQYF. The CDR3 coding sequence is TGTGCCAGCAGCTTTGCGGGGGCTACCGAGCAGTACTTC.

The chain uses TRBV7-9 and TRBJ1-2; 8 bases match TRBD1. The ends lost 4 bases at V and 4 bases at J; junction bases unmatched: 8. Looked up from germline, CDR1 is SEHNR and CDR2 is FQNEAQ (reference sequence). The CDR3 consists of 15 residues. Here the CDR3 DNA reads TGTGCCAGCAGCTCGGGACAGGCAAGCGGCTATGGCTACACCTTC. As protein: CASSSGQASGYGYTF.

The V gene is TRBV5-6, the J gene TRBJ1-2; no firm D call. The V and J ends lost 3 bases and 8 bases respectively, with 8 bases between them. Germline loops: CDR1 SGHDT, CDR2 YYEEEE. This CDR3 spans 11 amino acids. Written as DNA, the CDR3 is TGTGCCAGCAGCTCTCCTGAGGGCTACACCTTC. This sequence encodes CASSSPEGYTF.

The J gene is TRBJ1-2, the V gene TRBV4-1; no clear D gene. Germline V gives CDR1 MGHRA, CDR2 YSYEKL. This CDR3 has 15 residues. The germline V and J ends were trimmed by 3 bases and 3 bases, with 14 bases remaining between them. CDR3 in amino acids: CASSQGRQVDYGYTF. DNA for the CDR3: TGCGCCAGCAGCCAGGGCAGGCAAGTCGACTATGGCTACACCTTC.

For the CDR3, the DNA is TGTGCCAGCAGCAGCCCCAGACAAACTGGAAACACCATATATTTT. This sequence encodes CASSSPRQTGNTIYF. The rearrangement joins TRBV6-5 to TRBJ1-3, with D hard to call. Germline values: CDR1 MNHEY, CDR2 SVGAGI. This CDR3 is built from 15 residues. Trimming took off 6 bases at V and 2 bases at J, with 14 bases between the two ends.

The chain joins TRBV19 to TRBJ2-3; 10 bases line up with TRBD2. The CDR3 sequence is 16 residues long. Looked up from germline, CDR1 is LNHDA and CDR2 is SQIVND (reference sequence). The ends lost 5 bases at V and 2 bases at J; junction bases unmatched: 7. The CDR3, as DNA: TGTGCCAGTAGTCTCATAGCGGGGGGAGTCACAGATACGCAGTATTTT. Residues: CASSLIAGGVTDTQYF. The whole variable domain, remainder taken from reference TRBV19 and TRBJ2-3, is DGGITQSPKYLFRKEGQNVTLSCEQNLNHDAMYWYRQDPGQGLRLIYYSQIVNDFQKGDIAEGYSVSREKKESFPLTVTSAQKNPTAFYLCASSLIAGGVTDTQYFGPGTRLTVL.

V gene TRBV5-6 combines with J gene TRBJ1-5; D is unresolved. The ends were cut back, 0 bases at V and 7 bases at J, with 8 bases in the middle. CDR3 length: 13 residues. The germline V gene has CDR1 SGHDT and CDR2 YYEEEE. Written as DNA, the CDR3 is TGTGCCAGCAGCTTGGAGGGAGAACAGCCCCAGCATTTT. This translates into CASSLEGEQPQHF.

The chain links TRBV18 to TRBJ1-2, with 9 bases identical to TRBD1. Germline V gives CDR1 KGHSH, CDR2 LQKENI. V shed 3 bases and J 3 bases; nucleotides not matched to a gene: 11. The CDR3 runs to 17 residues. CDR3 DNA: TGTGCCAGCTCACCGGTGACAGGGGGACTCGGCCACTATGGCTACACCTTC. Translation gives CASSPVTGGLGHYGYTF.

The chain employs TRBV30 and TRBJ1-2; D ambiguous. The CDR3 spans 12 residues. Germline-derived CDR1 and CDR2 are GTSNPN and SVGIG (reference sequence). Trimming took 2 bases from V and 4 from J, leaving 8 bases between them. For the CDR3, the DNA is TGTGCCTGGAGTTTTTTTAGCTATGGCTACACCTTC. Translation: CAWSFFSYGYTF.

In this sample, this clone turned up a few times. V and J are TRBV27 and TRBJ1-2, with 9 positions matching TRBD1. V dropped 7 bases and J dropped 6; count of bases not matched to a gene: 3. CDR1 MNHEY and CDR2 SMNVEV come from the germline V gene (reference sequence). The CDR3 covers 12 residues. DNA of the CDR3: TGTGCCAGCACTCGGACAGGGGATGGCTACACCTTC. Translating gives CASTRTGDGYTF.

This sequence joins TRBV29-1 and TRBJ1-5, with TRBD1 matching 7 bases. The length of the CDR3 is 12 residues. After removal of 5 bases from V and 11 bases from J, the junction contained 9 bases not matched to a gene. Germline loops: CDR1 SQVTM, CDR2 ANQGSEA. DNA for the CDR3: TGCAGCGTTCCGGGGCAGGGGGGAGCCCAGCATTTT. It encodes CSVPGQGGAQHF.

The chain has TRBV14 and TRBJ2-3; no firm D call. CDR3 length: 15 residues. Trimming pared 4 bases from V and 5 bases from J, leaving 16 bases between. The germline CDR1 and CDR2 sequences are SGHDN and FVKESK. CDR3 sequence: CASSPRPPNRDTQYF. As DNA, the CDR3 is TGTGCCAGCAGCCCGAGACCCCCTAACAGAGATACGCAGTATTTT.

The chain has TRBV7-8 and TRBJ2-7, with TRBD1 matching 7 bases. The trim removed 5 bases at V and 7 bases at J, leaving 8 bases unmatched. Looked up from germline, CDR1 is SGHVS and CDR2 is FQNEAQ. This CDR3 spans 13 amino acids. The CDR3 here is CASSRTGVGEQYF. The DNA of the CDR3 is TGTGCCAGCAGCCGCACAGGGGTTGGTGAGCAGTACTTC.